Following are 27 T cell receptor beta chains from one sample sequenced in a study of T cells in women clearing cervical HPV infection. Some clones are missing from TCRdb's copy, which holds only in-frame ones; the method was immunoSEQ multiplex PCR. The sample spans about 48,000 clones; the ten largest clones claim 1.5% to 2%. The source material was blood buffy coat. These TCRs come from a woman between 18 and 70 years old with a cervical HPV16 infection that either progressed to CIN3+ or cleared (not recorded which).

Points on this clone: The CDR3 end falls 3 residues outside the read, so it is completed with the germline J gene. The J gene is TRBJ1-5, the V gene TRBV28; no clear D gene. Germline CDR1 MDHEN, CDR2 SYDVKM. The CDR3 sequence is 18 residues long. The V end lost 6 bases, the J end lost 0 bases, and 21 bases lay between the germline ends. The CDR3 bases that were read are TGTGCCAGCAGCCTGGGGTACGGACGGGGATATAGCAATCAGCCC. As protein: CASSLGYGRGYSNQP. From start to end, the CDR3 is CASSLGYGRGYSNQPQHF.

In regard to this clone: The read gets to within 3 residues of the CDR3 end, and the germline J gene fills in the rest. J is TRBJ2-1 and V is TRBV20-1, with 9 bases lining up with TRBD2. The V and J ends lost 1 base and 4 bases, in that order; junction bases with no gene match: 2. This CDR3 spans 14 amino acids. Germline-derived CDR1 and CDR2 are DFQATT and SNEGSKA (reference sequence). The sequenced CDR3 bases are TGCAGTGCTAGAGGACTAGCGGTTTACAATGAG. Translating it yields CSARGLAVYNE. The full CDR3 is CSARGLAVYNEQFF.

About this clone: The read falls 3 residues short of the CDR3 end, and the missing part is taken from the germline J gene. V is TRBV20-1 and J is TRBJ2-3; 7 nucleotides match TRBD2. V gave up 3 bases and J gave up 3 bases; unmatched junction bases: 6. Looked up from germline, CDR1 is DFQATT and CDR2 is SNEGSKA (reference sequence). The CDR3 covers 14 residues. The CDR3 reads CSASSQGGTDTQYF. CDR3 DNA (partial): TGCAGTGCTAGTAGCCAGGGAGGGACAGATACG.

About this clone itself: The read stops 3 residues short of the end of the CDR3; the missing end is completed from the germline J gene. This rearrangement joins TRBV5-1 to TRBJ2-7; D is perhaps TRBD1 (6 bases). Germline-derived CDR1 and CDR2 are SGHRS and YFSETQ. The ends were cut back, 0 bases at V and 0 bases at J, with 7 bases in the middle. This CDR3 spans 14 amino acids. Incomplete CDR3 DNA: TGCGCCAGCAGCTTGGGGACAGTCTCCTACGAG. Protein sequence: CASSLGTVSYE. The CDR3 in its entirety is CASSLGTVSYEQYF.

With regard to this clone: The DNA ends 3 residues before the CDR3 does, and the rest of the CDR3 is filled in from the germline J gene. The V gene is TRBV6-2 or TRBV6-3, the J gene TRBJ2-1; D might be TRBD2 (7 bases). Germline lookup yields CDR1 MNHEY and CDR2 SVGEGT. Trimming shortened V by 8 bases and J by 0 bases, and 17 bases separated the two germline ends. This CDR3 region has 16 residues. CDR3 bases read: TGTGCCAGCGACCGCTCGGGGGGCCGCTCCTACAATGAG. This codes for CASDRSGGRSYNE. The full CDR3 reads CASDRSGGRSYNEQFF.

A remark on this clone: The read is 3 residues too short to cover the CDR3 end, so that end is filled in from the germline J gene. This chain links TRBV4-1 with TRBJ2-7; 11 nucleotides line up with TRBD2. The CDR3 is 16 residues long. The V gene's germline CDR1 is MGHRA and CDR2 YSYEKL. Trimming cost V 3 bases and J 2 bases; bases outside gene matches: 6. The CDR3 spells CASSHQTSGAPYEQYF. The sequenced part of the CDR3 DNA is TGCGCCAGCAGCCACCAGACTAGCGGGGCGCCCTACGAG.

The CDR3 DNA, read in part, is TGTGCCAGCAGCTTACCAAGGGGCTGGGCCAACGTC. Amino acids: CASSLPRGWANV. The CDR3, in full, reads CASSLPRGWANVLTF. The V gene is TRBV7-2, the J gene TRBJ2-6; perhaps TRBD1 as D (5 bases). The read stops 3 residues short of the end of the CDR3; the missing end is completed from the germline J gene. Trimming stripped 2 bases from V and 5 bases from J, with 10 bases between. Germline CDR1 reads SGHTA; CDR2 reads FQGNSA. This CDR3 has 15 amino acids.

With respect to this clone: The sequence runs out 3 residues before the end of the CDR3; the remainder is reconstructed from the germline J gene. The V call is TRBV5-8, the J call TRBJ1-5; D uncertain. V lost 1 base, J lost 3 bases, and 5 bases lay in between. CDR3 length: 13 residues. Germline CDR1 and CDR2: SGHTS and YDEGEE. CDR3 bases read: TGTGCCAGCAGCTTGCGGGTCAATCAGCCC. Translation gives CASSLRVNQP. The entire CDR3 protein reads CASSLRVNQPQHF.

Worth noting for this clone: The sequence runs out 3 residues before the end of the CDR3; the remainder is reconstructed from the germline J gene. V and J are TRBV14 and TRBJ2-2, with 8 nucleotides matching TRBD1. Trimming removed 2 bases from V and 2 bases from J; junction bases left unmatched: 4. The CDR3 contains 16 residues. The germline V gene has CDR1 SGHDN and CDR2 FVKESK. The CDR3 sequence: CASSQTGQGNTGELFF. The part of the CDR3 DNA that was read is TGTGCCAGCAGCCAAACTGGACAGGGTAACACCGGGGAG.

A remark on this clone: The missing CDR3 end, 3 residues past where the read stops, is filled in from the germline J gene. The V and J genes are TRBV10-2 and TRBJ1-2; a weak D match, TRBD1 (5 bases). This CDR3 contains 14 residues. CDR1 is WSHSY, CDR2 SAAADI, per germline. The CDR3 DNA, read in part, is TGCGCCAGCAGTGAAAGGGGCGTCCGCGACGGC. It is translated as CASSERGVRDG. The entire CDR3 protein reads CASSERGVRDGYTF.

The sequenced part of the CDR3 DNA is TGCGCCAGCCGGACAGGGGAGCACGAG. It specifies CASRTGEHE. The whole CDR3 sequence reads CASRTGEHEQYF. This chain uses TRBV5-1 with TRBJ2-7; 9 bases line up with TRBD1. The missing CDR3 end, 3 residues past where the read stops, is filled in from the germline J gene. Germline CDR1 reads SGHRS; CDR2 reads YFSETQ. V was clipped by 7 bases and J by 5 bases; unmatched bases: 4. The CDR3 has 12 amino acids.

To note about this clone: The read terminates 3 residues before the CDR3 end, so the remaining end is supplied by the germline J gene. The gene calls are TRBV19 and TRBJ1-1; possible D gene TRBD1, 5 bases. CDR1 LNHDA and CDR2 SQIVND come from the germline V gene (reference sequence). The CDR3 is 14 amino acids. V gave up 7 bases and J gave up 0 bases, with 12 bases separating them. CDR3 bases read: TGTGCCAGTACTCTCAGGGTAGTGAACACTGAA. Translation: CASTLRVVNTE. The entire CDR3 reads CASTLRVVNTEAFF.

Concerning this clone itself: The CDR3 end falls 3 residues outside the read, so it is completed with the germline J gene. V gene TRBV7-8 combines with J gene TRBJ1-3, with TRBD1 as a possible D gene (6 bases). Germline V gene data show CDR1 as SGHVS and CDR2 as FQNEAQ. The CDR3 runs 14 residues. V lost 5 bases to trimming and J lost 8 bases, with 16 bases between them. The DNA read from the CDR3 is TGTGCCAGCAGCAGTGTTGGGGGCGCGGACACC. As protein: CASSSVGGADT. The full CDR3 protein reads CASSSVGGADTIYF.

As regards this clone: From the germline J gene comes the end of the CDR3, since the read stops 3 residues before it. Other DNA sequences in this sample translate to the same CDR3. V and J are TRBV19 and TRBJ2-2; tentatively, D is TRBD1 (5 bases). This CDR3 spans 14 amino acids. Trimming cost V 2 bases and J 1 base, with 5 bases left between them. CDR1 is LNHDA and CDR2 is SQIVND in the germline V gene (reference sequence). The CDR3 is CASSITGNTGELFF. The CDR3 DNA, read in part, is TGTGCCAGTAGTATAACAGGGAACACCGGGGAG.

About this clone: The read finishes 3 residues shy of the CDR3 end, and the germline J gene is used to complete it. The chain couples TRBV18 to TRBJ2-7; 8 bases line up with TRBD1. Germline values: CDR1 KGHSH, CDR2 LQKENI. The CDR3 is 15 residues long. The V gene end was trimmed by 5 bases and the J gene end by 4 bases; junction bases not matched to a gene: 10. CDR3 in amino acids: CASSDRGRSVYEQYF. CDR3 bases read: TGTGCCAGCTCAGACAGGGGAAGATCAGTATACGAG.

Details on this clone: The read ends 3 residues before the CDR3 terminus; that terminus is restored from the germline J gene. The chain is built from TRBV20-1 and TRBJ1-5; TRBD1 is a possible D gene (6 bases). The V end was cut by 0 bases, the J end by 0 bases, with 9 bases between. The length of the CDR3 is 15 residues. Germline-derived CDR1 and CDR2 are DFQATT and SNEGSKA (reference sequence). CDR3: CSARDSGASNQPQHF. CDR3 DNA (partial): TGCAGTGCTAGAGATTCAGGGGCTAGCAATCAGCCC.

Remarks on this clone: The read is 3 residues too short to cover the CDR3 end, so that end is filled in from the germline J gene. This chain connects TRBV7-8 to TRBJ1-1, with D unclear. In germline, CDR1 is SGHVS, CDR2 FQNEAQ. The CDR3 runs to 13 residues. V was cut by 7 bases and J by 3 bases, with 12 bases left in between. CDR3 region: CASIKYSDTEAFF. The covered CDR3 bases are TGTGCCAGCATCAAGTATTCGGACACTGAA.

Concerning this clone itself: The read ends 3 residues before the CDR3 terminus; that terminus is restored from the germline J gene. The V gene is TRBV6-1, the J gene TRBJ2-7, with a weak D call TRBD1 (5 bases). This CDR3 has 14 amino acids. V was trimmed by 1 base and J by 3 bases, leaving 10 bases between them. Germline CDR1 and CDR2: MNHNS and SASEGT. CDR3: CASSEGQGSYEQYF. CDR3 DNA, as far as it was read: TGTGCCAGCAGTGAAGGTCAGGGTAGCTACGAG.

Points on this clone: Read sequence stops 3 residues before the CDR3 end, and the germline J gene provides the missing end. The V gene is TRBV4-2, the J gene TRBJ2-7; 15 nucleotides line up with TRBD2. CDR3 length equals 16 residues. With 1 base clipped from V and 3 bases from J, the junction kept 1 base outside the gene matches. Germline lookup yields CDR1 LGHNA and CDR2 YNFKEQ. The CDR3 spells CASSQGTSGGVYEQYF. The sequenced part of the CDR3 DNA is TGTGCCAGCAGCCAAGGGACTAGCGGGGGGGTCTACGAG.

Regarding this clone: The CDR3 extends 3 residues past the end of the read, so its final part is completed from the germline J gene. The genes are TRBV19 and TRBJ2-7, with TRBD2 matching 10 bases. V gave up 4 bases and J gave up 0 bases; unmatched junction bases: 9. The CDR3 sequence is 17 residues long. Germline V gene lookup returns CDR1 LNHDA and CDR2 SQIVND (reference sequence). CDR3 DNA (partial): TGTGCCAGTAGTAATCAACTAGCGGGGAGTAGCTCCTACGAG. It encodes CASSNQLAGSSSYE. The whole CDR3 is CASSNQLAGSSSYEQYF.

To note about this clone: Coverage ceases 3 residues before the CDR3 finishes, and the germline J gene fills in the end. The V call is TRBV7-8, the J call TRBJ2-1, with a tentative D call TRBD2 (5 bases). CDR1 is SGHVS and CDR2 is FQNEAQ in the germline V gene. Trimming removed 1 base at V and 4 bases at J, with 5 bases between. The CDR3 covers 13 residues. Partial CDR3 DNA: TGTGCCAGCAGCTTAGGGACTTACAATGAG. Translated, it gives CASSLGTYNE. The whole CDR3 sequence is CASSLGTYNEQFF.

In regard to this clone: The observed sequence ends 3 residues before the CDR3 terminus, with the missing tail filled in from the germline J gene. The V call is TRBV7-9, the J call TRBJ2-7, with D possibly matching TRBD1 (7 bases). CDR3 length equals 13 residues. Trimming stripped 7 bases from V and 3 bases from J, with 13 bases between. The germline V gene has CDR1 SEHNR and CDR2 FQNEAQ (reference sequence). The CDR3 loop reads CASTGGTVYEQYF. The covered CDR3 bases are TGTGCCAGCACGGGCGGGACAGTCTACGAG.

Worth noting for this clone: The read ends 3 residues early relative to the CDR3; the germline J gene fills the gap. This chain connects TRBV28 to TRBJ2-5; TRBD1 matches at 10 bases. Trimming cost V 4 bases and J 2 bases; bases outside gene matches: 13. The CDR3 spans 18 residues. The germline gives CDR1 MDHEN, CDR2 SYDVKM. CDR3 bases read: TGTGCCAGCAGTTCCTTGACAGGGGGCATCGGGGGGCAAGAGACC. It yields the protein CASSSLTGGIGGQET. The CDR3 in its entirety is CASSSLTGGIGGQETQYF.

For this clone: Read data end 3 residues before the CDR3 end; the end is taken from the germline J gene. The chain combines TRBV28 with TRBJ2-5, with TRBD2 as a possible D gene (6 bases). The CDR3 runs to 12 residues. Trimming took 8 bases from V and 4 from J, leaving 11 bases between them. CDR1 MDHEN and CDR2 SYDVKM come from the germline V gene. The sequenced CDR3 bases are TGTGCCAGCTGGAGGGGCGGAGAGACC. Protein product: CASWRGGET. The entire CDR3 reads CASWRGGETQYF.

On this clone: With the read ending 3 residues before the CDR3 end, the germline J gene is used to fill in that end. The V and J genes are TRBV7-4 and TRBJ2-3; D is perhaps TRBD2 (5 bases). The CDR3 has 14 residues. The V gene lost 4 bases and the J gene lost 6 bases, with 14 bases spanning the gap. Germline-derived CDR1 and CDR2 are SGHVT and SQSDAQ. The CDR3 loop is CASSYFTRSDTQYF. CDR3 DNA, as far as it was read: TGTGCCAGCAGCTACTTTACTAGAAGCGATACG. The whole variable domain, remainder taken from reference TRBV7-4 and TRBJ2-3, is GAGVSQSPRYKVAKRGRDVALRCDSISGHVTLYWYRQTLGQGSEVLTYSQSDAQRDKSGRPSGRFSAERPERSVSTLKIQRTEQGDSAVYLCASSYFTRSDTQYFGPGTRLTVL.

As concerns this clone: The CDR3 goes on 3 residues after the read ends, and that part is filled in from the germline J gene. The chain combines TRBV19 with TRBJ1-2, with 9 bases fitting TRBD1. This CDR3 spans 14 amino acids. With 5 bases clipped from V and 4 bases from J, the junction kept 5 bases outside the gene matches. The germline V gene encodes CDR1 LNHDA and CDR2 SQIVND (reference sequence). The covered CDR3 bases are TGTGCCAGTAGTGGGACAGGGATTGTCTATGGC. As protein: CASSGTGIVYG. The whole CDR3 sequence reads CASSGTGIVYGYTF.

To note about this clone: The read comes to an end 3 residues before the CDR3 does, leaving the germline J gene to fill in the end. The chain links TRBV20-1 to TRBJ2-1; TRBD1 matches 8 bases. The trim removed 5 bases at V and 0 bases at J, leaving 3 bases unmatched. Per the germline V gene, CDR1 is DFQATT and CDR2 is SNEGSKA (reference sequence). This CDR3 comprises 14 residues. CDR3 DNA (partial): TGCAGTGCTTGGGACAGGAGCTCCTACAATGAG. Amino acids: CSAWDRSSYNE. The entire CDR3 protein reads CSAWDRSSYNEQFF.